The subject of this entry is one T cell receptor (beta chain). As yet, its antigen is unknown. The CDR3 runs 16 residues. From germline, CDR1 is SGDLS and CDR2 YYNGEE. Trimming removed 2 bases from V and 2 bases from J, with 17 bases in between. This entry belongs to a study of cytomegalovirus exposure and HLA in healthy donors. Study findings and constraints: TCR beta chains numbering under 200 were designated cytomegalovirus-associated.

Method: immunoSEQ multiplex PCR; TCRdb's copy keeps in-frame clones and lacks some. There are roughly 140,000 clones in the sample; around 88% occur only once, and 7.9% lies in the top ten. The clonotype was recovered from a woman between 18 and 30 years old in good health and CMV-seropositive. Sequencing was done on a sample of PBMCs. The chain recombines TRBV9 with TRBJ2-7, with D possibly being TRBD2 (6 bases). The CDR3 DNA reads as TGTGCCAGCAGCGTCCAGTCGGCGGGGCTAACCTACGAGCAGTACTTC. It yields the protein CASSVQSAGLTYEQYF.